The T cell receptor (beta chain) described here comes from a study of control samples from healthy donors and cancer patients. V was trimmed by 0 bases and J by 0 bases, leaving 12 bases between them. Germline assignment: CDR1 SGHRS and CDR2 YFSETQ. This CDR3 region has 16 residues. Libraries were prepared by immunoSEQ multiplex PCR; TCRdb keeps only in-frame clonotypes and omits some of them. This table has 65,000 to 85,000 clones, 87% appearing once. This receptor was identified in a woman aged 45-60 years with head and neck cancer. The chain joins TRBV5-1 to TRBJ1-1; D may be TRBD1 (5 bases). The sample was PBMCs. The DNA of the CDR3 is TGCGCCAGCAGCTTGGGGTGGGGCGAGATGAACACTGAAGCTTTCTTT. Translated, it gives CASSLGWGEMNTEAFF.